The 20 T cell receptor beta chains reported below all come from one sample, sequenced in a study of cytomegalovirus exposure and HLA in healthy donors. Vbeta (60) and Jbeta (13) primers were used in the PCR. Data came from immunoSEQ multiplex PCR; TCRdb stores just in-frame clones and leaves some out. Of roughly 100,000 clones listed, 60% to 85% were seen once; the top ten hold around 2.7%. The sequenced sample was PBMCs. The receptors originated from a male donor in good health and CMV-seropositive.

This chain joins TRBV29-1 and TRBJ2-7; 9 bases align to TRBD1. Trimming at V came to 6 bases and at J to 2 bases, leaving 5 bases not matched to a gene. Looked up from germline, CDR1 is SQVTM and CDR2 is ANQGSEA. The CDR3 covers 13 residues. The CDR3: CSVLQGATYEQYF. CDR3 bases: TGCAGCGTATTACAGGGGGCCACCTACGAGCAGTACTTC.

The chain is built from TRBV28 and TRBJ2-7; D is possibly TRBD2 (7 bases). The V end was cut by 8 bases, the J end by 3 bases, with 14 bases between. In germline, CDR1 is MDHEN, CDR2 SYDVKM. This CDR3 contains 13 residues. This CDR3 is CASGGGEGYEQYF. The CDR3 DNA is TGTGCCAGCGGAGGGGGGGAGGGCTACGAGCAGTACTTC.

The CDR3 loop reads CASSQLPLDRVSTEAFF. The CDR3 bases are TGCGCCAGCAGCCAACTCCCACTGGACAGGGTTTCCACTGAAGCTTTCTTT. The V and J genes are TRBV5-1 and TRBJ1-1, with 8 bases identical to TRBD1. This CDR3 comprises 17 residues. Germline values: CDR1 SGHRS, CDR2 YFSETQ. Trimming removed 4 bases from V and 4 bases from J; junction bases left unmatched: 15.

This clone was counted a few times. The genes are TRBV5-1 and TRBJ2-7, with TRBD2 identical over 14 bases. Germline V CDR1 and CDR2: SGHRS, YFSETQ. This CDR3 contains 15 residues. With 4 bases clipped from V and 7 bases from J, the junction kept 7 bases outside the gene matches. The DNA of the CDR3 is TGCGCCAGCAGCAGGGGACTAGCGGGGGCCGAAGAGCAGTACTTC. It translates to CASSRGLAGAEEQYF.

The V call is TRBV29-1, the J call TRBJ1-4, with 8 bases lining up with TRBD1. CDR1 and CDR2 from the germline V gene are SQVTM and ANQGSEA. This CDR3 spans 16 amino acids. Trimming cost V 2 bases and J 6 bases; bases outside gene matches: 11. The CDR3 DNA reads as TGCAGCGTTGAAAGCTCCCACACAGGGGGGGATGAAAAACTGTTTTTT. Protein product: CSVESSHTGGDEKLFF.

This clone was counted once. This CDR3 reads CASSSLFQAAGYTF. The CDR3 region has the DNA TGTGCCAGCAGTAGTCTTTTTCAGGCAGCTGGCTACACCTTC. The chain carries TRBV27 and TRBJ1-2; no reliable D call. The CDR3 extends over 14 amino acids. The V end lost 5 bases, the J end lost 7 bases, and 17 bases lay between the germline ends. Germline CDR1 MNHEY, CDR2 SMNVEV (reference sequence).

This clone has only a few counts. V usage is TRBV30 and J usage is TRBJ2-1, with 7 bases that match TRBD2. This CDR3 has 14 amino acids. The germline V gene encodes CDR1 GTSNPN and CDR2 SVGIG (reference sequence). V was clipped by 8 bases and J by 6 bases; unmatched bases: 13. The CDR3 spells CARRIQAGINEQFF. For the CDR3, the DNA is TGTGCCCGCCGGATTCAAGCGGGAATCAATGAGCAGTTCTTC.

The chain couples TRBV7-3 to TRBJ1-6, with 7 bases aligning to TRBD1. This CDR3 has 15 amino acids. Germline CDR1 SGHTA, CDR2 FQGTGA. V gave up 6 bases and J gave up 9 bases; unmatched junction bases: 11. Here the CDR3 reads CASRRTGTDPSPLHF. Here the CDR3 DNA reads TGTGCCAGCAGGCGGACCGGGACAGATCCTTCACCCCTCCACTTT.

This chain links TRBV30 with TRBJ1-5, with unresolved D. Germline V lookup: CDR1 GTSNPN, CDR2 SVGIG (reference sequence). V lost 3 bases to trimming and J lost 7 bases, with 16 bases between them. The CDR3 runs 14 residues. The CDR3 sequence is CAWSSHSVGQPQHF. The CDR3 nucleotides are TGTGCCTGGAGCTCTCATTCCGTGGGCCAGCCCCAGCATTTT.

This clone occurred once. The chain joins TRBV9 to TRBJ2-7; TRBD1 is a possible D gene (6 bases). This CDR3 has 13 residues. Germline V gives CDR1 SGDLS, CDR2 YYNGEE. Trimming took off 4 bases at V and 1 base at J, with 9 bases between the two ends. CDR3 region: CASSTDSSYEQYF. In DNA, the CDR3 is TGTGCCAGCAGCACGGACAGTTCCTACGAGCAGTACTTC.

The chain couples TRBV30 to TRBJ2-1; 12 bases are shared with TRBD2. The V gene end was trimmed by 0 bases and the J gene end by 7 bases; junction bases not matched to a gene: 10. The CDR3 runs to 17 residues. CDR1 GTSNPN and CDR2 SVGIG come from the germline V gene (reference sequence). The CDR3: CAWSVRLAGALWNEQFF. The CDR3 coding sequence is TGTGCCTGGAGTGTACGACTAGCGGGGGCACTTTGGAATGAGCAGTTCTTC.

The gene calls are TRBV6-5 and TRBJ2-3; TRBD1 aligns across 9 bases. Germline assignment: CDR1 MNHEY and CDR2 SVGAGI. This CDR3 spans 12 amino acids. The J segment lost 13 bases and the V segment lost 6 bases, leaving 8 bases of the junction unmatched. This CDR3 is CASRNGQGPKYF. Written as DNA, the CDR3 is TGTGCCAGCAGGAACGGACAGGGGCCCAAGTATTTT.

This clone came up a few times. V is TRBV18 and J is TRBJ1-3; tentatively, D is TRBD1 (6 bases). In germline, CDR1 is KGHSH, CDR2 LQKENI. V dropped 6 bases and J dropped 0 bases, with 12 bases sitting between them. This CDR3 has 15 amino acids. The CDR3 DNA reads as TGTGCCAGCTCGTCCACGGACAGCTCTGGAAACACCATATATTTT. Translation gives CASSSTDSSGNTIYF.

In nucleotides, the CDR3 is TGTGCCAGCAGCCTGCTCGGCGGGAGGGTTGCCAACGAGCAGTACTTC. Its translation: CASSLLGGRVANEQYF. The rearrangement uses TRBV11-2 and TRBJ2-7; 9 bases line up with TRBD2. With 5 bases clipped from V and 5 bases from J, the junction kept 13 bases outside the gene matches. Germline V gene lookup returns CDR1 SGHAT and CDR2 FQNNGV. The CDR3 extends over 16 amino acids.

The genes are TRBV4-1 and TRBJ1-5, with D possibly being TRBD1 (5 bases). The germline CDR1 and CDR2 sequences are MGHRA and YSYEKL. V lost 0 bases and J 2 bases, leaving 8 bases between the germline ends. CDR3 length: 15 amino acids. CDR3 in amino acids: CASSQEGVGNQPQHF. In DNA, the CDR3 is TGCGCCAGCAGCCAAGAAGGGGTTGGCAATCAGCCCCAGCATTTT.

Worth noting for this clone: Other DNA variants within this sample encode the same CDR3. The genes are TRBV5-1 and TRBJ1-1; 9 nucleotides agree with TRBD1. V trimming: 3 bases; J trimming: 1 base; junction bases outside the gene matches: 7. CDR3 length equals 16 residues. From germline, CDR1 is SGHRS and CDR2 YFSETQ. The CDR3 coding sequence is TGCGCCAGCAGCTACTACACAGGGGGCCGGAACACTGAAGCTTTCTTT. Residues: CASSYYTGGRNTEAFF.

The chain carries TRBV5-1 and TRBJ1-6; D might be TRBD1 (5 bases). V lost 7 bases to trimming and J lost 10 bases, with 12 bases between them. The germline V gene encodes CDR1 SGHRS and CDR2 YFSETQ. The CDR3 runs to 12 residues. CDR3 amino acids: CASSQGASPLHF. The DNA of the CDR3 is TGCGCCAGCTCCCAGGGTGCGTCACCCCTCCACTTT.

About this clone: Other DNA sequences from this sample encode an identical CDR3 as well. The chain joins TRBV7-2 to TRBJ2-5; TRBD2 matches 7 bases. Germline V lookup: CDR1 SGHTA, CDR2 FQGNSA. The CDR3 contains 14 residues. With V trimmed by 0 bases and J by 4 bases, 2 bases remained unmatched. The CDR3 spells CASSLAGRGETQYF. The CDR3 DNA follows: TGTGCCAGCAGCTTAGCAGGGAGGGGAGAGACCCAGTACTTC. Full variable domain (remainder filled in from reference TRBV7-2 and TRBJ2-5): GAGVSQSPSNKVTEKGKDVELRCDPISGHTALYWYRQSLGQGLEFLIYFQGNSAPDKSGLPSDRFSAERTGGSVSTLTIQRTQQEDSAVYLCASSLAGRGETQYFGPGTRLLVL.

The chain couples TRBV15 to TRBJ1-4; 10 bases are a match to TRBD1. This CDR3 is 16 amino acids long. The V segment lost 0 bases and the J segment 6 bases; nucleotides outside the gene matches: 4. From germline, CDR1 is LNHNV and CDR2 YYDKDF (reference sequence). The CDR3: CATSRETGTGDEKLFF. CDR3 in DNA: TGTGCCACCAGCAGAGAAACCGGGACAGGGGATGAAAAACTGTTTTTT.

The genes are TRBV29-1 and TRBJ2-3; the match to TRBD1 covers 10 bases. Looked up from germline, CDR1 is SQVTM and CDR2 is ANQGSEA. There are 13 residues in the CDR3. J lost 4 bases, V lost 6 bases, and 4 bases had no gene match. The CDR3 loop reads CSVIGTGADTQYF. CDR3 DNA sequence: TGCAGCGTGATTGGGACAGGGGCAGATACGCAGTATTTT.